Given below is one T cell receptor (beta chain) in context. Its antigen remains unidentified. A read error may produce the germline difference seen at one junction end. This specimen comes from a study of CD8 T cells in ankylosing spondylitis. Quantitative 5'-RACE with molecular barcodes generated TCR beta libraries. TCRdb recomputed calls from the 5' RACE reads with MiXCR, one row per CDR3 protein. The sample holds hundreds of thousands of distinct CDR3 sequences, roughly 26% seen once. Study outcomes and limitations: Ankylosing spondylitis blood appeared to be characterized by a TCR beta motif of roughly eight highly homologous variants. Previous work reported some of these motif variants in the synovial fluid and blood of reactive arthritis. From matched ankylosing spondylitis synovial fluid, disease-linked clones were reportedly recovered at significantly enriched levels.

The CDR3 covers 14 residues. CDR1 DFQATT and CDR2 SNEGSKA come from the germline V gene (reference sequence). The sequence was obtained from a male donor with ankylosing spondylitis. The V call is TRBV20-1, the J call TRBJ2-3, with TRBD2 matching 7 bases. The source material was blood, either unsorted or a sorted T cell fraction (not recorded which). The CDR3 spells CSARRSGNDNTQYF. The CDR3 nucleotides are TGCAGTGCTAGACGGAGCGGGAACGATAATACACAGTATTTT.